One and the same sample provided the 26 T cell receptor beta chains below, sequenced in a study of T-cell reconstitution after alpha-beta-depleted transplantation in children. A library of TCRbeta sequences, prepared with unique molecular identifiers, was generated. Via MiXCR, TCRdb re-called the PCR reads, giving one row per CDR3 protein. The table includes around 440,000 distinct CDR3 sequences, about 11% detected once. This material consisted of PBMCs, taken before TCRalphabeta/CD19-depleted stem cell transplant. The receptor source for this set is a child aged 2-15 years with inherited bone marrow failure, due to receive a stem cell transplant.

This clonotype was observed many times. This rearrangement joins TRBV7-9 to TRBJ1-5, with D hard to call. Germline V CDR1 and CDR2: SEHNR, FQNEAQ (reference sequence). The CDR3 runs 12 residues. V dropped 1 base and J dropped 12 bases, with 10 bases sitting between them. The CDR3 coding sequence is TGTGCCAGCAGCTTAGGGGATAATGACCAGCATTTT. This translates into CASSLGDNDQHF.

In its sample, this clonotype was seen many times. The chain carries TRBV5-1 and TRBJ1-1; D is unclear. The CDR3 length is 12 residues. CDR1 SGHRS and CDR2 YFSETQ come from the germline V gene. V lost 2 bases to trimming and J lost 3 bases, with 5 bases between them. This chain's CDR3 is CASSFGYTEAFF. The CDR3 nucleotides are TGCGCCAGCAGCTTCGGCTACACTGAAGCTTTCTTT.

This clonotype was observed a handful of times. V is TRBV6-5 and J is TRBJ2-6; D uncertain. Germline values: CDR1 MNHEY, CDR2 SVGAGI. This CDR3 spans 16 amino acids. Trimming removed 2 bases from V and 0 bases from J, with 8 bases in between. This CDR3 reads CASSYDGASGANVLTF. The CDR3 DNA reads TGTGCCAGCAGTTACGACGGAGCCTCTGGGGCCAACGTCCTGACTTTC.

This clonotype was seen many times. The rearrangement uses TRBV20-1 and TRBJ2-7, with D tentatively TRBD1 (5 bases). The CDR3 is made up of 13 amino acids. Per germline, CDR1 DFQATT and CDR2 SNEGSKA (reference sequence). Trimming took 6 bases from V and 1 from J, leaving 13 bases between them. The CDR3 loop reads CSATPRGSYEQYF. The CDR3 region has the DNA TGCAGTGCGACTCCTAGGGGTTCCTACGAGCAGTACTTC.

In its sample, this clonotype was seen many times. The rearrangement joins TRBV12-3 or TRBV12-4 to TRBJ1-1; D is uncertain. Deletions cut 5 bases from V and 10 bases from J, with 14 bases between. The CDR3 spans 12 residues. CDR3 bases: TGTGCCAGCAGTCCTGCGGGAGGGCGAGCTTTCTTT. Its translation: CASSPAGGRAFF.

This clonotype occurred many times. J is TRBJ1-4 and V is TRBV29-1, with 9 bases that match TRBD1. V trimming: 7 bases; J trimming: 0 bases; junction bases outside the gene matches: 6. The CDR3 is 15 residues long. Germline V gene sequence: CDR1 SQVTM, CDR2 ANQGSEA. CDR3 bases: TGCAGCGCACGACAGGGGGTTGCAACTAATGAAAAACTGTTTTTT. The encoded protein is CSARQGVATNEKLFF. The full variable domain, its missing parts supplied by reference TRBV29-1 and TRBJ1-4, is SAVISQKPSRDICQRGTSLTIQCQVDSQVTMMFWYRQQPGQSLTLIATANQGSEATYESGFVIDKFPISRPNLTFSTLTVSNMSPEDSSIYLCSARQGVATNEKLFFGSGTQLSVL.

This clonotype was seen at least ten times. CDR3 sequence (DNA): TGTGCCAGCAGTTTACGGGAGGGTAGCGAGCAGTACTTC. This translates into CASSLREGSEQYF. V gene TRBV12-3 or TRBV12-4 combines with J gene TRBJ2-7, with 8 bases aligning to TRBD2. The CDR3 runs 13 residues. The J segment lost 6 bases and the V segment lost 2 bases, leaving 3 bases of the junction unmatched.

This clonotype was observed at least ten times. J is TRBJ2-7 and V is TRBV5-1; D remains ambiguous. Germline V gene data show CDR1 as SGHRS and CDR2 as YFSETQ. Deletions cut 0 bases from V and 3 bases from J, with 10 bases between. The CDR3 consists of 14 residues. The CDR3 DNA follows: TGCGCCAGCAGCTTGGCGGGTTTCGACTACGAGCAGTACTTC. This encodes CASSLAGFDYEQYF. The whole variable domain, filled in from reference TRBV5-1 and TRBJ2-7, reads KAGVTQTPRYLIKTRGQQVTLSCSPISGHRSVSWYQQTPGQGLQFLFEYFSETQRNKGNFPGRFSGRQFSNSRSEMNVSTLELGDSALYLCASSLAGFDYEQYFGPGTRLTVT.

This clonotype was seen a few times. CDR3: CASSYSASGSLGSEQFF. The CDR3 DNA reads TGTGCCAGCAGTTATTCGGCTAGCGGGAGCTTGGGTAGTGAGCAGTTCTTC. V is TRBV6-5 and J is TRBJ2-1, with TRBD2 matching over 10 bases. Germline assignment: CDR1 MNHEY and CDR2 SVGAGI. The V gene end was trimmed by 3 bases and the J gene end by 9 bases; junction bases not matched to a gene: 14. This CDR3 region has 17 residues.

The chain has TRBV5-2 and TRBJ2-3; TRBD2, the D gene given by the table, was not confirmed from the DNA. TRBV5-2 has pseudogene status. This CDR3 is built from 20 residues. Written as DNA, the CDR3 is TGTGCCATGGGCTCGGGGCGGACTAGCGGGAGAAGACGGCGCACAGATACGCAGTATTTT. Residues: CAMGSGRTSGRRRRTDTQYF.

This clonotype was found many times. The J gene is TRBJ2-1, the V gene TRBV5-1; 9 bases align to TRBD1. Trimming at V came to 2 bases and at J to 5 bases, leaving 8 bases not matched to a gene. The CDR3 is 16 residues long. Germline-derived CDR1 and CDR2 are SGHRS and YFSETQ. The CDR3 DNA reads as TGCGCCAGCAGCTTTTTGGGACAGGGTTTCAACAATGAGCAGTTCTTC. Translating gives CASSFLGQGFNNEQFF.

This clonotype appeared a few times. V gene TRBV6-6 combines with J gene TRBJ1-5; D is ambiguous. Germline V gives CDR1 MNHNY, CDR2 SVGAGI (reference sequence). This CDR3 region has 13 residues. V was clipped by 5 bases and J by 6 bases, with 11 bases between them. The CDR3 here is CASSPLNSQPQHF. As DNA, the CDR3 is TGTGCCAGCAGTCCCCTGAACTCTCAGCCCCAGCATTTT.

This clonotype appeared many times. The chain employs TRBV4-3 and TRBJ2-7, with 9 positions matching TRBD2. The V gene's germline CDR1 is LGHNA and CDR2 YSLEER. The CDR3 has 14 amino acids. The J segment lost 5 bases and the V segment lost 1 base, leaving 3 bases of the junction unmatched. The CDR3 protein is CASSQGGRAHEQYF. Written as DNA, the CDR3 is TGCGCCAGCAGCCAAGGCGGGAGGGCTCACGAGCAGTACTTC.

As regards this clonotype: A single base separates this from a much larger clone, so it may be a read error. CDR3: CASSPRERPYEQYF. The CDR3 coding sequence is TGCGCCAGCAGCCCCCGGGAACGCCCCTACGAGCAGTACTTC. The gene calls are TRBV5-1 and TRBJ2-7, with a tentative D call TRBD2 (5 bases). Trimming took off 4 bases at V and 2 bases at J, with 13 bases between the two ends. Germline V lookup: CDR1 SGHRS, CDR2 YFSETQ. The CDR3 has 14 amino acids. Combining the CDR3 with reference TRBV5-1 and TRBJ2-7 gives the whole variable domain KAGVTQTPRYLIKTRGQQVTLSCSPISGHRSVSWYQQTPGQGLQFLFEYFSETQRNKGNFPGRFSGRQFSNSRSEMNVSTLELGDSALYLCASSPRERPYEQYFGPGTRLTVT.

This clonotype was counted many times. The rearrangement uses TRBV20-1 and TRBJ2-5, with D perhaps TRBD1 or TRBD2 (5 bases each). The V and J ends lost 5 bases and 4 bases respectively, with 20 bases between them. This CDR3 spans 15 amino acids. CDR1 and CDR2 (germline): DFQATT, SNEGSKA (reference sequence). The CDR3 loop reads CSAPGRRAGGETQYF. The CDR3 nucleotides read TGCAGTGCTCCGGGACGAAGAGCTGGGGGAGAGACCCAGTACTTC.

This clonotype has a count of ten or more. The V and J genes are TRBV10-2 and TRBJ1-1; the D is unclear. CDR1 and CDR2 from the germline V gene are WSHSY and SAAADI. V was trimmed by 4 bases and J by 5 bases, leaving 14 bases between them. The CDR3 extends over 14 amino acids. CDR3 nucleotide sequence: TGCGCCAGCAGTGTCGCCGGGGATAGAACTGAAGCTTTCTTT. This codes for CASSVAGDRTEAFF.

The rearrangement joins TRBV5-1 to TRBJ2-7; perhaps TRBD1 as D (5 bases). CDR3 length equals 18 residues. Germline loops: CDR1 SGHRS, CDR2 YFSETQ. The V end lost 0 bases, the J end lost 7 bases, and 26 bases lay between the germline ends. The CDR3 reads CASSLAPTALTGREEQYF. The CDR3, as DNA: TGCGCCAGCAGCTTGGCCCCAACGGCGCTTACAGGCCGAGAGGAGCAGTACTTC. The full variable domain, in which reference TRBV5-1 and TRBJ2-7 provide the parts outside the CDR3, is KAGVTQTPRYLIKTRGQQVTLSCSPISGHRSVSWYQQTPGQGLQFLFEYFSETQRNKGNFPGRFSGRQFSNSRSEMNVSTLELGDSALYLCASSLAPTALTGREEQYFGPGTRLTVT.

This clonotype was counted only a few times. The chain links TRBV27 to TRBJ1-2; D gene unclear. Trimming cost V 5 bases and J 6 bases, with 22 bases left between them. The CDR3 runs 16 residues. The germline CDR1 and CDR2 sequences are MNHEY and SMNVEV (reference sequence). The CDR3 sequence: CASSPAGFLGANGYTF. The CDR3 bases are TGTGCCAGCAGTCCGGCCGGTTTTCTTGGAGCGAATGGCTACACCTTC.

This clonotype was seen more than once but under ten times. The J gene is TRBJ2-3, the V gene TRBV2; TRBD2 matches 9 bases. This CDR3 is 15 amino acids long. V shed 8 bases, J shed 0 bases, and the junction held 6 bases outside the gene matches. Germline V gives CDR1 SNHLY, CDR2 FYNNEI. CDR3 region: CASLAGAGSTDTQYF. CDR3 nucleotides: TGTGCCAGCTTAGCGGGGGCGGGTAGCACAGATACGCAGTATTTT. The complete variable domain, with remaining parts taken from reference TRBV2 and TRBJ2-3, reads EPEVTQTPSHQVTQMGQEVILRCVPISNHLYFYWYRQILGQKVEFLVSFYNNEISEKSEIFDDQFSVERPDGSNFTLKIRSTKLEDSAMYFCASLAGAGSTDTQYFGPGTRLTVL.

The V gene is TRBV12-3 or TRBV12-4, the J gene TRBJ1-2; tentative D call: TRBD1 (6 bases). CDR3 size: 15 residues. Trimming left V 6 bases short and J 4 bases short, with 18 bases between. The CDR3 reads CASSNEVQGTYGYTF. The CDR3 bases are TGTGCCAGCAGCAACGAAGTTCAGGGGACCTATGGCTACACCTTC.

This clonotype was seen ten or more times. The rearrangement joins TRBV12-3 or TRBV12-4 to TRBJ1-6, with TRBD1 as a possible D gene (5 bases). This CDR3 has 13 residues. V lost 1 base, J lost 19 bases, and 17 bases lay in between. The CDR3: CASSLEPDTRSHF. DNA of the CDR3: TGTGCCAGCAGTTTAGAACCGGACACCCGGAGTCACTTT.

The chain links TRBV18 to TRBJ2-1, with 10 bases matching TRBD1. Germline V gives CDR1 KGHSH, CDR2 LQKENI. CDR3 length: 13 amino acids. Losses at the gene ends were 5 bases for V and 10 bases for J; bases not matched to a gene: 5. The CDR3 nucleotides read TGTGCCAGCTCAATGACAGGGGGCGAGGAGCAGTTCTTC. As protein: CASSMTGGEEQFF. Filled out from reference TRBV18 and TRBJ2-1, the complete variable domain reads NAGVMQNPRHLVRRRGQEARLRCSPMKGHSHVYWYRQLPEEGLKFMVYLQKENIIDESGMPKERFSAEFPKEGPSILRIQQVVRGDSAAYFCASSMTGGEEQFFGPGTRLTVL.

This clonotype has just a few counts. This sequence joins TRBV6-2 or TRBV6-3 and TRBJ2-3, with 9 bases that match TRBD2. CDR1 and CDR2 from the germline V gene are MNHEY and SVGEGT. The CDR3 extends over 15 amino acids. V trimming: 2 bases; J trimming: 5 bases; junction bases outside the gene matches: 5. The CDR3 region has the DNA TGTGCCAGCAGTTACGAAGCGGGAGGTATAGATACGCAGTATTTT. This encodes CASSYEAGGIDTQYF.

The table lists this clonotype with many counts. The chain uses TRBV5-6 and TRBJ2-7; the match to TRBD2 covers 7 bases. Trimming at V came to 1 base and at J to 6 bases, leaving 19 bases not matched to a gene. The CDR3 covers 18 residues. Germline V CDR1 and CDR2: SGHDT, YYEEEE. The CDR3 DNA reads as TGTGCCAGCAGCTTGCTGGGATCATATAGAGGGAGGGCAGGCGAGCAGTACTTC. Translated, it gives CASSLLGSYRGRAGEQYF. Supplemented by reference TRBV5-6 and TRBJ2-7, the full variable domain reads DAGVTQSPTHLIKTRGQQVTLRCSPKSGHDTVSWYQQALGQGPQFIFQYYEEEERQRGNFPDRFSGHQFPNYSSELNVNALLLGDSALYLCASSLLGSYRGRAGEQYFGPGTRLTVT.

This clonotype has at least ten counts. A junction boundary mismatches the germline segment, possibly from a read error. The chain is built from TRBV4-3 and TRBJ2-3, with 10 bases fitting TRBD2. The V gene's germline CDR1 is LGHNA and CDR2 YSLEER. The CDR3 contains 17 residues. The CDR3 coding sequence is TGCGTCAGCAGCCAAGCCGGACTAGCGGAAAACACAGATACGCAGTATTTT. Encoded protein: CVSSQAGLAENTDTQYF.

The table lists this clonotype with many counts. The chain has TRBV2 and TRBJ2-3, with 10 bases that match TRBD2. Germline V gene lookup returns CDR1 SNHLY and CDR2 FYNNEI. V dropped 3 bases and J dropped 6; count of bases not matched to a gene: 3. The CDR3 has 14 amino acids. This CDR3 reads CASSDSSGSDTQYF. The CDR3, as DNA: TGTGCCAGCAGTGACTCTAGCGGGAGTGATACGCAGTATTTT.